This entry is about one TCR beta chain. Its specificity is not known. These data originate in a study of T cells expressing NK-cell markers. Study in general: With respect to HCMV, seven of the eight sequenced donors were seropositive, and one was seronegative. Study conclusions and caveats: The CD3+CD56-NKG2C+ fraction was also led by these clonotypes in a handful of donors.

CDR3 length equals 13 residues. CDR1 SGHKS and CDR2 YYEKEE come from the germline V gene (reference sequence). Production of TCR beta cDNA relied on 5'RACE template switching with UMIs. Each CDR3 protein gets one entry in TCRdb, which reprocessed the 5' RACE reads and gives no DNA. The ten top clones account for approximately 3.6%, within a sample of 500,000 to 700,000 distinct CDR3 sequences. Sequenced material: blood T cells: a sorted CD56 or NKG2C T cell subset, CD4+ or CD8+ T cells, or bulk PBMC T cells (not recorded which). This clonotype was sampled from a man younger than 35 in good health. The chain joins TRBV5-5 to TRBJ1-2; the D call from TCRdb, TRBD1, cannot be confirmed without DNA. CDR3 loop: CASSRGQNYGYTF.